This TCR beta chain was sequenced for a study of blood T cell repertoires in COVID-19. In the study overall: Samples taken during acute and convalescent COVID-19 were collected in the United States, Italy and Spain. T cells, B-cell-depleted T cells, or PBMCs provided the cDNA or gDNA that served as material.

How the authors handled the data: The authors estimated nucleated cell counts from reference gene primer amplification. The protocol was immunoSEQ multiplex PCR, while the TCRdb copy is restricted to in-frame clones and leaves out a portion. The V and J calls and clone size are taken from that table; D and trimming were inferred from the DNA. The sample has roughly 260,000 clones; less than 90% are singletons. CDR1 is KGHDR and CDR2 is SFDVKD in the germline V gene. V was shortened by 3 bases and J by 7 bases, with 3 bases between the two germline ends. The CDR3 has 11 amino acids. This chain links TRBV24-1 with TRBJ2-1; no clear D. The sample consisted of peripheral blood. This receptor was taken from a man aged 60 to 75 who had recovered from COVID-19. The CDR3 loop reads CATSDLNEQFF. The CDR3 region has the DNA TGTGCCACCAGTGATCTAAATGAGCAGTTCTTC.